This note documents a single T cell receptor (beta chain) sequence. There is no known antigen for this receptor. No base qualities exist here, and no much larger clone lies one base off it. The library was made by 5' RACE. Sequenced using a NextSeq 500. In the TCR library protocol, unique molecular identifiers were attached to individual cDNA molecules to correct for PCR bias and sequencing error. Both TCR alpha and beta chains were sequenced, and tight co-correlation was observed between alpha and beta sequence abundances in each sample. Under the source paper's analysis protocol: Decombinator V4 was used to perform V gene, J gene and CDR3 annotation of TCR sequences. TCRs were defined as expanded if a significant change between any two time points was detected under a Poisson model with p below 0.0001. TCR abundances were normalised to the total number of TCRs sequenced per sample and were expressed as counts per million. TRAV1-2 paired with TRAJ12, TRAJ20 or TRAJ33 defined MAIT TCRs, while TRAV10 paired with TRAJ18 defined iNKT TCRs. VDJdb, accessed 1 November 2021, was searched for CMV, EBV and SARS-CoV-2 annotated TCRs, with TCRs annotated for multiple antigens excluded. TCRdb itself trimmed the public reads at Q25 with fastp, ran MiXCR and retained productive beta chains. When rows share a CDR3 protein, they turn into one entry using the most common DNA and genes. The V and J calls were not made by the authors but by TCRdb's processing. The sample table records tens of thousands of distinct CDR3 sequences; around 15% of these occur just once. The top ten clonotypes cover 3% of the sample.

The source of the sample is a study of early T cells in non-severe SARS-CoV-2 infection (dated by TCRdb to the early 2020s). Looking at the study overall: Because TCR sequencing was done on bulk RNA from unsorted whole blood, the alpha and beta chains could not be paired.

General study outcomes and caveats: VDJdb matching was skewed toward anti-spike CD8 responses, so virus-specific expansions were likely underestimated and private and CD4 specificities were missed.

The CDR3 starts with the cysteine, ends with the phenylalanine, and has 13 residues. Of the read, only the CDR3 DNA is kept; its 39 bases are in frame from base 1. For this chain, trimming is 6 bases at the V end and 7 bases at the J end, and the number of junction bases without a gene match is 6. A case-control design nested within a healthcare worker cohort in London, UK, was used, with weekly nasopharyngeal swab PCR tests and blood sampling performed. Healthcare workers were recruited during the week of the UK lockdown, between 23 and 31 March 2020, and followed weekly for up to roughly 15 weeks.

The chain is made from TRBV12-3 or TRBV12-4 and TRBJ1-5; TRBD1 aligns with 7 central bases. This clonotype was sampled from an adult who was a healthcare worker with PCR-confirmed SARS-CoV-2 infection or an uninfected control (not recorded which). The sequencing input was whole blood. The CDR3 corresponds to CASSRQGMQPQHF. The nucleotides are TGTGCCAGCAGCCGACAGGGTATGCAGCCCCAGCATTTT.